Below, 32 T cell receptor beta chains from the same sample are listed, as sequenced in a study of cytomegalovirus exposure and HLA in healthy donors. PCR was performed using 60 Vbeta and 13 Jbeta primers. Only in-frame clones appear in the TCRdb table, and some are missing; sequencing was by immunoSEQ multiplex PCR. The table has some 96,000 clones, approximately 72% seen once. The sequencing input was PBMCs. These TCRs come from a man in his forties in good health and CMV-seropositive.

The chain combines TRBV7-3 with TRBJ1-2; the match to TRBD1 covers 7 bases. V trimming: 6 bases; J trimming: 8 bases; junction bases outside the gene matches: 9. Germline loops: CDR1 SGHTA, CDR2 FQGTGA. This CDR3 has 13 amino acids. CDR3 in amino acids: CASSLNPGQGYTF. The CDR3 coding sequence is TGTGCCAGCAGTCTAAATCCGGGACAGGGCTACACCTTC. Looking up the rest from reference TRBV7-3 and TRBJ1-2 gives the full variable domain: GAGVSQTPSNKVTEKGKYVELRCDPISGHTALYWYRQSLGQGPEFLIYFQGTGAADDSGLPNDRFFAVRPEGSVSTLKIQRTERGDSAVYLCASSLNPGQGYTFGSGTRLTVV.

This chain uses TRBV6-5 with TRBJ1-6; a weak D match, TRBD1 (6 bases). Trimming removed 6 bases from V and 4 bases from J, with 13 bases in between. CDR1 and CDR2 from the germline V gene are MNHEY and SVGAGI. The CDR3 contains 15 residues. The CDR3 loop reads CASSRTQGYNSPLHF. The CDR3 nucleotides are TGTGCCAGCAGCCGAACACAGGGTTATAATTCACCCCTCCACTTT.

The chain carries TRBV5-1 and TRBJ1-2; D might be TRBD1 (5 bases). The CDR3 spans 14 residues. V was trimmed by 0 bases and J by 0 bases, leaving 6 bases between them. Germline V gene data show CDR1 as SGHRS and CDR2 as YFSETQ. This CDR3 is CASSLVTANYGYTF. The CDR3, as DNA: TGCGCCAGCAGCTTGGTGACAGCTAACTATGGCTACACCTTC. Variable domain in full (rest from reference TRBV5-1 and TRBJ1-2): KAGVTQTPRYLIKTRGQQVTLSCSPISGHRSVSWYQQTPGQGLQFLFEYFSETQRNKGNFPGRFSGRQFSNSRSEMNVSTLELGDSALYLCASSLVTANYGYTFGSGTRLTVV.

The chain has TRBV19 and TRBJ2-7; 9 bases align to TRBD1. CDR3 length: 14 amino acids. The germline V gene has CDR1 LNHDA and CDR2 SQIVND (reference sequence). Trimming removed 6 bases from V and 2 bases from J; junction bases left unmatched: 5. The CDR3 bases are TGTGCCAGTAGGAAAACAGGGGGCGCCTACGAGCAGTACTTC. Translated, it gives CASRKTGGAYEQYF. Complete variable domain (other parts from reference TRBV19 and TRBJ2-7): DGGITQSPKYLFRKEGQNVTLSCEQNLNHDAMYWYRQDPGQGLRLIYYSQIVNDFQKGDIAEGYSVSREKKESFPLTVTSAQKNPTAFYLCASRKTGGAYEQYFGPGTRLTVT.

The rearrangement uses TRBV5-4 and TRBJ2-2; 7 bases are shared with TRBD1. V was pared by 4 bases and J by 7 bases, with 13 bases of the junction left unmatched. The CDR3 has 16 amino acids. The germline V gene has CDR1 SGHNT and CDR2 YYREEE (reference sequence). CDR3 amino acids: CASSPRGGPTGGELFF. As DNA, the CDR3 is TGTGCCAGCAGCCCCCGAGGGGGCCCTACGGGCGGGGAGCTGTTTTTT.

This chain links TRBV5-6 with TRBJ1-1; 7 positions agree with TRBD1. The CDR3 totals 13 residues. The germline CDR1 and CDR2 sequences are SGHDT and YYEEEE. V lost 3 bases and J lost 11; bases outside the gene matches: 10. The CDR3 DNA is TGTGCCAGCAGCTGGAGACAGGGTTGTGTCGCTTTCTTT. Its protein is CASSWRQGCVAFF. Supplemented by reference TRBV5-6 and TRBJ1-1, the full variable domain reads DAGVTQSPTHLIKTRGQQVTLRCSPKSGHDTVSWYQQALGQGPQFIFQYYEEEERQRGNFPDRFSGHQFPNYSSELNVNALLLGDSALYLCASSWRQGCVAFFGQGTRLTVV.

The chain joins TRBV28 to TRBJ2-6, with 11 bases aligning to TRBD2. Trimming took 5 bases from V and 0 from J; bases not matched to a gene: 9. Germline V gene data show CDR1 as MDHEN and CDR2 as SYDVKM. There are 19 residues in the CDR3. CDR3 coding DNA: TGTGCCAGCAGTGAGGTCGGACTAGCGGGCCTCTCTGGGGCCAACGTCCTGACTTTC. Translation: CASSEVGLAGLSGANVLTF. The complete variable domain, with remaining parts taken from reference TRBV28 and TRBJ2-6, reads DVKVTQSSRYLVKRTGEKVFLECVQDMDHENMFWYRQDPGLGLRLIYFSYDVKMKEKGDIPEGYSVSREKKERFSLILESASTNQTSMYLCASSEVGLAGLSGANVLTFGAGSRLTVL.

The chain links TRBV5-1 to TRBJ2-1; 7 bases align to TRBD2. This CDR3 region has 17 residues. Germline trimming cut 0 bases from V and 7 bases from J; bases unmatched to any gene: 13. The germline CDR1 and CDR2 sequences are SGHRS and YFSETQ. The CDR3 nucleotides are TGCGCCAGCAGCTTGGATTTGGCGGCTAGCGGATTTAATGAGCAGTTCTTC. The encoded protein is CASSLDLAASGFNEQFF.

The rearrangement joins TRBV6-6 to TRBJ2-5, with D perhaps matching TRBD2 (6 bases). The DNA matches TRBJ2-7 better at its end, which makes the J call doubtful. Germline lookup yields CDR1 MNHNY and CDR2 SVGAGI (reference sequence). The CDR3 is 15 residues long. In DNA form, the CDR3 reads TGTGCCAGCAGAGTATCCGGGACTCCCGCCTACGAGCAGTACTTC. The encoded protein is CASRVSGTPAYEQYF.

The CDR3 loop reads CASSPGTGNTGELFF. For the CDR3, the DNA is TGTGCCAGCAGTCCTGGGACAGGGAACACCGGGGAGCTGTTTTTT. This chain connects TRBV28 to TRBJ2-2; 8 positions agree with TRBD1. The trim removed 5 bases at V and 1 base at J, leaving 3 bases unmatched. The V gene's germline CDR1 is MDHEN and CDR2 SYDVKM. The CDR3 spans 15 residues.

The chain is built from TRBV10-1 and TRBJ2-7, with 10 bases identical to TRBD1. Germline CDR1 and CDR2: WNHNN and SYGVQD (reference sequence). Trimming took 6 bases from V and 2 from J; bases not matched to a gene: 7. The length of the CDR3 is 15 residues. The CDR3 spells CASSEPGTGAYEQYF. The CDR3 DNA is TGCGCCAGCAGCGAACCGGGGACAGGGGCCTACGAGCAGTACTTC.

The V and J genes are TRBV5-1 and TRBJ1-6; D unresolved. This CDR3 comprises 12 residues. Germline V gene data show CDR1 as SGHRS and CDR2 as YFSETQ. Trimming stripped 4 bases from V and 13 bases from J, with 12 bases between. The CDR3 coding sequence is TGCGCCAGCAGCCTTGGACGGGGTCCCCTCCACTTT. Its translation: CASSLGRGPLHF.

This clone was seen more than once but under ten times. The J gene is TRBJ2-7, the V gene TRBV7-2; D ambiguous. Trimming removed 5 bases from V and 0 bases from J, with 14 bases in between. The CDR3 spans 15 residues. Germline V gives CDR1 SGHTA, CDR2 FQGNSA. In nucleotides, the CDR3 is TGTGCCAGCAGCCACCCCCTCGAGCGCTCCTACGAGCAGTACTTC. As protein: CASSHPLERSYEQYF. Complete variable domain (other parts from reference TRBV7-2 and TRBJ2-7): GAGVSQSPSNKVTEKGKDVELRCDPISGHTALYWYRQSLGQGLEFLIYFQGNSAPDKSGLPSDRFSAERTGGSVSTLTIQRTQQEDSAVYLCASSHPLERSYEQYFGPGTRLTVT.

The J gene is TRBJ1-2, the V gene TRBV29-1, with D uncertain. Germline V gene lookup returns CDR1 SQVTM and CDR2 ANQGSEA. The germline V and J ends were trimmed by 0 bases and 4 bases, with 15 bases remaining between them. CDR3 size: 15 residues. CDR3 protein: CSVEDAGLAFYGYTF. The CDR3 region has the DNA TGCAGCGTTGAAGACGCAGGCCTGGCCTTCTATGGCTACACCTTC.

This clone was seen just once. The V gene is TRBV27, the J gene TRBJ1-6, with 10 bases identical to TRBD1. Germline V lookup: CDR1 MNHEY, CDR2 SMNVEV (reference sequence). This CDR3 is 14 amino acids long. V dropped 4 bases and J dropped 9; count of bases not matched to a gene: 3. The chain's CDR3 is CASSSGTGASPLHF. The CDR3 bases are TGTGCCAGCAGTTCCGGGACAGGGGCTTCACCCCTCCACTTT.

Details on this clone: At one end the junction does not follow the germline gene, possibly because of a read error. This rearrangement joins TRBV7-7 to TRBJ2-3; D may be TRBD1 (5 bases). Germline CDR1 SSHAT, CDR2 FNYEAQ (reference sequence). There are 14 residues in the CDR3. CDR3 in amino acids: CASSLGQGTDTQYF. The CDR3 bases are TGTGCTAGCAGCTTAGGCCAGGGAACAGATACGCAGTATTTT.

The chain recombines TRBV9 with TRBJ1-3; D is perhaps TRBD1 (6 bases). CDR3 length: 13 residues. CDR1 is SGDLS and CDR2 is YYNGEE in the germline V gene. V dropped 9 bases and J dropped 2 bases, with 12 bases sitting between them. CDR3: CATARGTGNTIYF. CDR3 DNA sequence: TGTGCCACCGCCAGGGGTACTGGAAACACCATATATTTT. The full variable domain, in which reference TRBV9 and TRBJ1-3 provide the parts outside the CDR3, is DSGVTQTPKHLITATGQRVTLRCSPRSGDLSVYWYQQSLDQGLQFLIQYYNGEERAKGNILERFSAQQFPDLHSELNLSSLELGDSALYFCATARGTGNTIYFGEGSWLTVV.

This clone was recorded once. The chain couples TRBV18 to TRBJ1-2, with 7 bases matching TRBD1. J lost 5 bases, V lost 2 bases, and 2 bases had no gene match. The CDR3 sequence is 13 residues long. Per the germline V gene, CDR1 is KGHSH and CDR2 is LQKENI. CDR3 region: CASSPNRGYGYTF. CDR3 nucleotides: TGTGCCAGCTCACCAAACAGGGGATATGGCTACACCTTC. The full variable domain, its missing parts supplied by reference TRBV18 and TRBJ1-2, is NAGVMQNPRHLVRRRGQEARLRCSPMKGHSHVYWYRQLPEEGLKFMVYLQKENIIDESGMPKERFSAEFPKEGPSILRIQQVVRGDSAAYFCASSPNRGYGYTFGSGTRLTVV.

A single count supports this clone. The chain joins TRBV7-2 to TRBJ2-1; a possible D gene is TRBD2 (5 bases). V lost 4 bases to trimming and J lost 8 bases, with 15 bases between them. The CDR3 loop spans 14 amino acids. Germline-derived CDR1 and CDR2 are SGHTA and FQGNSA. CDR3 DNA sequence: TGTGCCAGCAGCTCTTCGGGGTTTATGGATGAGCAGTTCTTC. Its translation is CASSSSGFMDEQFF.

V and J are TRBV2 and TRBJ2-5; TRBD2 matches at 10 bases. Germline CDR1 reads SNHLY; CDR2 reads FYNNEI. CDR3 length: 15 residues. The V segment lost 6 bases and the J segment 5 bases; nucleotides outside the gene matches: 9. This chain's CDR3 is CASSALAGEGETQYF. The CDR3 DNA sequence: TGTGCCAGCAGCGCTCTAGCGGGGGAGGGGGAGACCCAGTACTTC.

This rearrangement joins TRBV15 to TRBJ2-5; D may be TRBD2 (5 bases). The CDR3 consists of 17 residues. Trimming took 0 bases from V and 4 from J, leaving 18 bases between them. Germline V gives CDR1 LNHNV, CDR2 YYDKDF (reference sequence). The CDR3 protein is CATSRDIGTVGRETQYF. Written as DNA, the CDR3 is TGTGCCACCAGCAGAGATATTGGAACAGTGGGGAGAGAGACCCAGTACTTC.

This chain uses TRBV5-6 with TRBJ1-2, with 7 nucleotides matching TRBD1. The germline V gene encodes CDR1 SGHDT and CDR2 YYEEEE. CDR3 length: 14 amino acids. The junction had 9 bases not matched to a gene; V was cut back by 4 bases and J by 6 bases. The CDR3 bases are TGTGCCAGCAGCGCGCCACAGGGGTGGGATGGCTACACCTTC. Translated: CASSAPQGWDGYTF.

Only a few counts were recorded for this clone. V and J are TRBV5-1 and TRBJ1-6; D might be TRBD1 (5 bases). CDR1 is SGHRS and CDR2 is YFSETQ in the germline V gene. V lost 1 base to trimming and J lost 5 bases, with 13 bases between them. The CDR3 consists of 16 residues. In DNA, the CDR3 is TGCGCCAGCAGCTTGACGCAGGGTGCGGATAATTCACCCCTCCACTTT. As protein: CASSLTQGADNSPLHF.

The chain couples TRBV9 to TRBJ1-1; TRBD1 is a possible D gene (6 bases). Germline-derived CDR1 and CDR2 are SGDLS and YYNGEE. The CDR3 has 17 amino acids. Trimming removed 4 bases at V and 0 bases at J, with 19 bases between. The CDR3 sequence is CASSPAGAPSMNTEAFF. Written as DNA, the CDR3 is TGTGCCAGCAGCCCCGCGGGGGCGCCGTCCATGAACACTGAAGCTTTCTTT.

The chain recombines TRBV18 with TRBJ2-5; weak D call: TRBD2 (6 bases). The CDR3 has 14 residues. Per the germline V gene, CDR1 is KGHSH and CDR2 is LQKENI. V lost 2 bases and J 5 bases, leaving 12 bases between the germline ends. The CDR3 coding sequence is TGTGCCAGCTCACCAGGGGACTCACCGGAGACCCAGTACTTC. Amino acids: CASSPGDSPETQYF. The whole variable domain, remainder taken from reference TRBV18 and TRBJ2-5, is NAGVMQNPRHLVRRRGQEARLRCSPMKGHSHVYWYRQLPEEGLKFMVYLQKENIIDESGMPKERFSAEFPKEGPSILRIQQVVRGDSAAYFCASSPGDSPETQYFGPGTRLLVL.

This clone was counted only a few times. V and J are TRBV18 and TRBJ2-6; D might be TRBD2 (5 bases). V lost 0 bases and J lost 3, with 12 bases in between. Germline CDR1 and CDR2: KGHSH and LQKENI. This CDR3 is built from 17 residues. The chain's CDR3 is CASSPPLGSNGANVLTF. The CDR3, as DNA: TGTGCCAGCTCACCACCGTTAGGGAGCAATGGGGCCAACGTCCTGACTTTC.

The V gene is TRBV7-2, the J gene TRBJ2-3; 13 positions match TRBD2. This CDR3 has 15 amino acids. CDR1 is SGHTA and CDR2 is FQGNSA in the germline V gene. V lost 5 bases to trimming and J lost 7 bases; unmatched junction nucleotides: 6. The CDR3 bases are TGTGCCAGCAGCCCGCGGACTAGCGGGGGACATACGCAGTATTTT. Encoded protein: CASSPRTSGGHTQYF.

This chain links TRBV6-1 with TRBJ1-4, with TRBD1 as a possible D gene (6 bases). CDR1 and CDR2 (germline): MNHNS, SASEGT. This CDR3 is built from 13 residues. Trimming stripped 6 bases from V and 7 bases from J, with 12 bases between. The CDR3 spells CASRTGSGEKLFF. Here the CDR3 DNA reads TGTGCCAGCAGAACAGGGAGTGGTGAAAAACTGTTTTTT.

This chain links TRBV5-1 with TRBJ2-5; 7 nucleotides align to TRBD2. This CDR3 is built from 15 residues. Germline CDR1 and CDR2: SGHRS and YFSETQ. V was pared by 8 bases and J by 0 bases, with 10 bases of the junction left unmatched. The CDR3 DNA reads TGCGCCAGTAGCCCCGGGACTATGAACCAAGAGACCCAGTACTTC. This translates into CASSPGTMNQETQYF.

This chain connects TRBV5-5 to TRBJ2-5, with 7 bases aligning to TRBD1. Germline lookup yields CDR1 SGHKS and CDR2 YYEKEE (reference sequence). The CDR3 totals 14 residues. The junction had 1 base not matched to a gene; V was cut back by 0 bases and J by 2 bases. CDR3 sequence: CASSLAGQQETQYF. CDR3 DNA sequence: TGTGCCAGCAGCTTGGCGGGACAGCAAGAGACCCAGTACTTC.

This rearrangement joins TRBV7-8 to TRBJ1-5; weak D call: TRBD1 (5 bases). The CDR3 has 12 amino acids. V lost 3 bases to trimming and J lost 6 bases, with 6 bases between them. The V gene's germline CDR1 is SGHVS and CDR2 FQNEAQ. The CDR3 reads CASSFQGQPQHF. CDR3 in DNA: TGTGCCAGCAGCTTTCAGGGTCAGCCCCAGCATTTT. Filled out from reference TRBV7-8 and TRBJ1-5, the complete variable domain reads GAGVSQSPRYKVAKRGQDVALRCDPISGHVSLFWYQQALGQGPEFLTYFQNEAQLDKSGLPSDRFFAERPEGSVSTLKIQRTQQEDSAVYLCASSFQGQPQHFGDGTRLSIL.

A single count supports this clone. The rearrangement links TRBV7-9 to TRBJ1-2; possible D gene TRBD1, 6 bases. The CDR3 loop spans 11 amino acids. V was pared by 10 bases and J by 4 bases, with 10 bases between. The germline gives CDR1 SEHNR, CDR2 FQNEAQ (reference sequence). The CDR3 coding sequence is TGTGCCATCAGGGGAGCCTATGGCTACACCTTC. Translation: CAIRGAYGYTF.